The subject of this entry is one T cell receptor beta chain. The germline V and J ends were trimmed by 7 bases and 8 bases, with 18 bases remaining between them. The CDR3 has 14 residues. Germline V gives CDR1 LNHNV, CDR2 YYDKDF (reference sequence). Original handling: Reference gene primer amplification gave estimated nucleated cell counts. The method was immunoSEQ multiplex PCR; TCRdb's version includes in-frame clones alone and lacks a portion of them. The DNA was the basis for D and trimming; V, J and clone size are from that table. This sample has a few hundred thousand clones, with around 90% found just once. The sample originates from a study of blood T cell repertoires in COVID-19. Study in general: There were acute and convalescent COVID-19 samples, and they came from the United States, Italy and Spain. T cells, B-cell-depleted T cells, or PBMCs provided the cDNA or gDNA that served as material.

Across 24 US areas, participants ranged in age from 18 to 89 years. The V and J genes are TRBV15 and TRBJ2-4, with TRBD1 as a possible D gene (5 bases). Specimen: PBMCs or T cells enriched from blood (not recorded which). The clonotype originates from a woman aged 40 to 49 who had recovered from COVID-19. In nucleotides, the CDR3 is TGTGCCACCACAGGGAAGTGGTCCTCGCACATTCAGTACTTC. It encodes CATTGKWSSHIQYF.